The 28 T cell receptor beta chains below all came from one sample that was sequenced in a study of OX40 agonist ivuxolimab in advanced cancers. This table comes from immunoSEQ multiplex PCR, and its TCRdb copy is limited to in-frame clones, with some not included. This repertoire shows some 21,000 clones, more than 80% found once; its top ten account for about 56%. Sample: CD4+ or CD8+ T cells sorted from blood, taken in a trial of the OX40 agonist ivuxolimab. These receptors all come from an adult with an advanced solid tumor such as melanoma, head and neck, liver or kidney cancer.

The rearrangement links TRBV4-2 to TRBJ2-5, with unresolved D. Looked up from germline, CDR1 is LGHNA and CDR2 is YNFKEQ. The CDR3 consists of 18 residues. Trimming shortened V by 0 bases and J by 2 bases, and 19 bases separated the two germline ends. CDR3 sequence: CASSQDLSPPLAQETQYF. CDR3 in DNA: TGTGCCAGCAGCCAAGATTTATCCCCCCCGTTGGCTCAAGAGACCCAGTACTTC.

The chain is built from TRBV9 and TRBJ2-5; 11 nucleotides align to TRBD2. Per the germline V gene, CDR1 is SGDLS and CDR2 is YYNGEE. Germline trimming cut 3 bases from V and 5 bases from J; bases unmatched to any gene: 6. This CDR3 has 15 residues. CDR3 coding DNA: TGTGCCAGCAGCGATAGCGGGGGGGCCTTGGAGACCCAGTACTTC. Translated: CASSDSGGALETQYF.

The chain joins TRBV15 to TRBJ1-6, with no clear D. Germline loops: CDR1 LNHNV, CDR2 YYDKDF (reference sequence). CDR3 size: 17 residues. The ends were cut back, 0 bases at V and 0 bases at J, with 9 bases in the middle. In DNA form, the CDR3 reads TGTGCCACCAGCAGAGATCGGGGAAGCTCCTATAATTCACCCCTCCACTTT. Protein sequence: CATSRDRGSSYNSPLHF.

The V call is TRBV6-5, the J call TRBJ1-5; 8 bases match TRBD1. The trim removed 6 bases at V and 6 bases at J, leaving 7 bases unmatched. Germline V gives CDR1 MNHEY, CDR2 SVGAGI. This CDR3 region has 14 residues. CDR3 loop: CASRQGGSGQPQHF. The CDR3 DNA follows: TGTGCCAGCAGACAGGGGGGGTCGGGTCAGCCCCAGCATTTT.

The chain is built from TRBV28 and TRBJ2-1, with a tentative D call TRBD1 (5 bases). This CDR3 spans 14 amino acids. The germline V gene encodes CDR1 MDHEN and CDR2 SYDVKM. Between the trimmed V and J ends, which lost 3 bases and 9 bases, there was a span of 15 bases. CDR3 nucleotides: TGTGCCAGCAGTTTGCTAGGGCAGGGTGGTGAGCAGTTCTTC. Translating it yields CASSLLGQGGEQFF.

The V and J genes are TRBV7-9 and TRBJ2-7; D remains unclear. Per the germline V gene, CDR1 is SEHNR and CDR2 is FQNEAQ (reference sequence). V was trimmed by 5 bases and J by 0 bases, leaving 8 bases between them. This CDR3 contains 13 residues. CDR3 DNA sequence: TGTGCCAGCAGCCTGGGATTCTCCTACGAGCAGTACTTC. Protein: CASSLGFSYEQYF.

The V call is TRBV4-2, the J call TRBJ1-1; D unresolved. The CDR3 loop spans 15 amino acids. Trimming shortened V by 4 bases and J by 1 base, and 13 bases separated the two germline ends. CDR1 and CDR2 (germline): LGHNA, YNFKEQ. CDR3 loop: CASSLSPAPNTEAFF. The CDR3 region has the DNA TGTGCCAGCAGCCTAAGCCCAGCTCCGAACACTGAAGCTTTCTTT.

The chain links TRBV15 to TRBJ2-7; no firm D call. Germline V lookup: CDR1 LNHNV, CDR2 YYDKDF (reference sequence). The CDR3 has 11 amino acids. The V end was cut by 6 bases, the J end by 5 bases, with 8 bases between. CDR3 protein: CATSKGNEQYF. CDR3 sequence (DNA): TGTGCCACCAGTAAGGGCAACGAGCAGTACTTC.

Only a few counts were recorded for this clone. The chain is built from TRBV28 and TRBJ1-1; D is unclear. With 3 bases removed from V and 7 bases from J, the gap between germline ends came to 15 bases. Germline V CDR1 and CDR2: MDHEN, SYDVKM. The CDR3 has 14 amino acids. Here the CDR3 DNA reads TGTGCCAGCAGTTTGGGCCAGTTCAACTATGAAGCTTTCTTT. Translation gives CASSLGQFNYEAFF.

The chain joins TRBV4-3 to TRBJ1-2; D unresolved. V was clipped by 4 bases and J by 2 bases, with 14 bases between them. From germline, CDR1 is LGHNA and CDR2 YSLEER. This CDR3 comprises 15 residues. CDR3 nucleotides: TGCGCCAGCAGCCCCCGGGTTCACACCAACTATGGCTACACCTTC. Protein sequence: CASSPRVHTNYGYTF.

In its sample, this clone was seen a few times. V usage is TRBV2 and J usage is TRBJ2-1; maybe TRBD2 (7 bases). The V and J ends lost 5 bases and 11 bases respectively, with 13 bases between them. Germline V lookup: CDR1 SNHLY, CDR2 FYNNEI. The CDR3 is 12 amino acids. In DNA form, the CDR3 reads TGTGCCAGCAGTTACCCGGGGGGCCAGCAGTTCTTC. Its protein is CASSYPGGQQFF.

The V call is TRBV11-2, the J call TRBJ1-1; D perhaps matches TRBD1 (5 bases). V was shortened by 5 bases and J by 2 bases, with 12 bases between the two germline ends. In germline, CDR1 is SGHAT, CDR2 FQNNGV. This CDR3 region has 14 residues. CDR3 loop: CASSLGGGNTEAFF. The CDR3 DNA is TGTGCCAGCAGCCTCGGTGGGGGTAACACTGAAGCTTTCTTT.

DNA for the CDR3: TGTGCCAGCAGTTACGACGGGCACGGGGCCGGGGAGCTGTTTTTT. Translating gives CASSYDGHGAGELFF. The chain employs TRBV6-5 and TRBJ2-2; TRBD2 is a possible D gene (5 bases). Trimming pared 2 bases from V and 6 bases from J, leaving 13 bases between. The CDR3 has 15 amino acids. Germline V gives CDR1 MNHEY, CDR2 SVGAGI.

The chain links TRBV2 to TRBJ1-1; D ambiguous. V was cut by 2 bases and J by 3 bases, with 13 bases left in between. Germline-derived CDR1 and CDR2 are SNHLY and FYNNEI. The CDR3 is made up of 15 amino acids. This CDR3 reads CASSEWLSLDTEAFF. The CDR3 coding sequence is TGTGCCAGCAGTGAATGGCTCAGCCTGGACACTGAAGCTTTCTTT.

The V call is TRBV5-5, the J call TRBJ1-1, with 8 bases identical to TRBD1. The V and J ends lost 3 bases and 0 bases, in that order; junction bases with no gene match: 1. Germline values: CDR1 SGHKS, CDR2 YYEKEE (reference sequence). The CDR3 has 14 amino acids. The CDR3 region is CASSWGQVNTEAFF. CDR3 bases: TGTGCCAGCAGCTGGGGACAGGTGAACACTGAAGCTTTCTTT.

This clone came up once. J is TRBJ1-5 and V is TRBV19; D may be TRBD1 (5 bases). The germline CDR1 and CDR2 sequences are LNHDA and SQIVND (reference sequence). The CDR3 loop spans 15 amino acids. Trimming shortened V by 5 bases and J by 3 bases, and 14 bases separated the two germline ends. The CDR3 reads CASSPRGGINQPQHF. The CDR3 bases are TGTGCCAGTAGTCCCCGGGGGGGAATCAATCAGCCCCAGCATTTT. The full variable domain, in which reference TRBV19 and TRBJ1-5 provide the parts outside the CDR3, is DGGITQSPKYLFRKEGQNVTLSCEQNLNHDAMYWYRQDPGQGLRLIYYSQIVNDFQKGDIAEGYSVSREKKESFPLTVTSAQKNPTAFYLCASSPRGGINQPQHFGDGTRLSIL.

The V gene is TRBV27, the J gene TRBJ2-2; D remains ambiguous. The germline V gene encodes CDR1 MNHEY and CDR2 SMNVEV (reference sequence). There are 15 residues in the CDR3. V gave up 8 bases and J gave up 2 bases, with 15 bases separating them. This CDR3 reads CASGLVISNTGELFF. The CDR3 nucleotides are TGTGCCAGCGGCCTAGTCATTTCTAACACCGGGGAGCTGTTTTTT.

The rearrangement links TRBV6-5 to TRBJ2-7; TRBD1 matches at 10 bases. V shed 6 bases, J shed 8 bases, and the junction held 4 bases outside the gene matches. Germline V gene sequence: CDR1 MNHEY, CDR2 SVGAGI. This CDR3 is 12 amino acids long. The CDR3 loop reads CASRPGQGQQYF. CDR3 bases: TGTGCCAGCAGGCCGGGACAGGGGCAGCAGTACTTC.

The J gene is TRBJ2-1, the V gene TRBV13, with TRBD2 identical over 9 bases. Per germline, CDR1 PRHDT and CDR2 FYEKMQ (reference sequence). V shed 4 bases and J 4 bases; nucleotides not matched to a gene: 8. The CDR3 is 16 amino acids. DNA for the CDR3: TGTGCCAGCAGCTCAGACGTCCTAGCGGGGTACAATGAGCAGTTCTTC. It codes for CASSSDVLAGYNEQFF.

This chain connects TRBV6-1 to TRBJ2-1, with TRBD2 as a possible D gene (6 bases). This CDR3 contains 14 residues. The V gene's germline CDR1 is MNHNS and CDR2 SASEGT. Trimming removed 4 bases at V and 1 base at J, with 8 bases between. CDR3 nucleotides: TGTGCCAGCAGTGTTGCGGGGTCCTACAATGAGCAGTTCTTC. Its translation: CASSVAGSYNEQFF.

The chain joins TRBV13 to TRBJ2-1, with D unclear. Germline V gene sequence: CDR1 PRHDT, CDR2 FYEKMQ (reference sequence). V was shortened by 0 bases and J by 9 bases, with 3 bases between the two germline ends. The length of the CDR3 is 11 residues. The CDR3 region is CASSLGAEQFF. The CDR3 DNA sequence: TGTGCCAGCAGCTTAGGGGCTGAGCAGTTCTTC.

This CDR3 is CASSLEGSGYNEQFF. CDR3 sequence (DNA): TGTGCCAGCTCACTGGAAGGGAGTGGGTACAATGAGCAGTTCTTC. The chain recombines TRBV18 with TRBJ2-1, with a possible D match to TRBD2 (5 bases). Trimming left V 4 bases short and J 4 bases short, with 14 bases between. The CDR3 is 15 residues long. Germline assignment: CDR1 KGHSH and CDR2 LQKENI.

CDR3 protein: CASSPGGQTSYEQYF. CDR3 coding DNA: TGTGCCAGCAGCCCCGGCGGCCAGACCTCCTACGAGCAGTACTTC. The chain links TRBV9 to TRBJ2-7, with D hard to call. The CDR3 is 15 residues long. V lost 4 bases and J lost 0, with 14 bases in between. Germline assignment: CDR1 SGDLS and CDR2 YYNGEE.

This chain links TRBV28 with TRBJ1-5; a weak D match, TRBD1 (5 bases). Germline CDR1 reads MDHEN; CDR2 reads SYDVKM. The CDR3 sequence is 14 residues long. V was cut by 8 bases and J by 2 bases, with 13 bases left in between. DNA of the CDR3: TGTGCCAGCGCCCGGGGGTTTGGCAATCAGCCCCAGCATTTT. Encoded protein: CASARGFGNQPQHF.

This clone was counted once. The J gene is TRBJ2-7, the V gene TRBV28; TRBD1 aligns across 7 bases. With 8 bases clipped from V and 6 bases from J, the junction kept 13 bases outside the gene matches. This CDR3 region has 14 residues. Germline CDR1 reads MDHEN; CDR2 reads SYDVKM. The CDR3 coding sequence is TGTGCCAGCGCAGCCCCGGCGAGGGGGCTCGAGCAGTACTTC. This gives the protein CASAAPARGLEQYF.

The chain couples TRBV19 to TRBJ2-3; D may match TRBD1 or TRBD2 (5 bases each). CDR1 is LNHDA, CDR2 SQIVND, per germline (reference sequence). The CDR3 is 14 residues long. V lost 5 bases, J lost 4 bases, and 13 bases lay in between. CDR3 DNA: TGTGCCAGTAGTCTAATGGGGGTTGCAGATACGCAGTATTTT. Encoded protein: CASSLMGVADTQYF. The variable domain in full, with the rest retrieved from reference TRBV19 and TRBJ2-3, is DGGITQSPKYLFRKEGQNVTLSCEQNLNHDAMYWYRQDPGQGLRLIYYSQIVNDFQKGDIAEGYSVSREKKESFPLTVTSAQKNPTAFYLCASSLMGVADTQYFGPGTRLTVL.

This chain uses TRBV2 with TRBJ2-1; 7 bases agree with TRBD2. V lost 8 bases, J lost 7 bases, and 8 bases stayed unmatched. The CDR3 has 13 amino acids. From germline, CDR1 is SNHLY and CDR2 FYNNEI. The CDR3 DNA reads TGTGCCAGCGGGAGGGCTAGCCAGAATGAGCAGTTCTTC. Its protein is CASGRASQNEQFF.

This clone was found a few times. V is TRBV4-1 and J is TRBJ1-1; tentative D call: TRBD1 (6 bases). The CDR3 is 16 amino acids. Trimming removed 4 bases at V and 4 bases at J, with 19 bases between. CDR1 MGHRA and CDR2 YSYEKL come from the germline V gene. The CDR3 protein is CASSLNPGRGSTEAFF. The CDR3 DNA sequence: TGCGCCAGCAGCCTTAACCCAGGAAGGGGGAGCACTGAAGCTTTCTTT.